This passage covers 6 T cell receptor beta chains from one sample sequenced in a study of T cells expressing NK-cell markers. TCRdb re-called the 5' RACE reads and shows each CDR3 protein once, DNA omitted. The sample includes around 380,000 distinct CDR3 sequences. The sequencing sample was made of blood T cells: a sorted CD56 or NKG2C T cell subset, CD4+ or CD8+ T cells, or bulk PBMC T cells (not recorded which). The receptors were sampled from a woman aged 50 to 60 in good health.

This chain links TRBV3-1 with TRBJ2-7; TCRdb's D call, TRBD2, is unchecked because there is no DNA. Germline V gene lookup returns CDR1 LGHDT and CDR2 YNNKEL (reference sequence). This CDR3 region has 12 residues. CDR3 protein: CASEAGQSGQYF.

The rearrangement joins TRBV12-3 or TRBV12-4 to TRBJ1-1. CDR3 length: 11 amino acids. The CDR3 reads CASSFAEKAFF.

This rearrangement joins TRBV5-1 to TRBJ2-7; TCRdb lists TRBD2, though no DNA is available to test this call. Germline-derived CDR1 and CDR2 are SGHRS and YFSETQ. The CDR3 has 13 amino acids. The CDR3: CASSSVSGSEQYF.

The V and J genes are TRBV24-1 and TRBJ2-5; lacking DNA, the TRBD1 call made by TCRdb goes unchecked. The CDR3 totals 15 residues. Germline V lookup: CDR1 KGHDR, CDR2 SFDVKD. The CDR3 here is CATSHTGGTQETQYF.

The rearrangement joins TRBV7-8 to TRBJ2-3; TCRdb reports TRBD2, a call that lacks DNA to check it against. The CDR3 consists of 16 residues. Germline CDR1 reads SGHVS; CDR2 reads FQNEAQ. CDR3 region: CASSLGLAGVADTQYF.

The J gene is TRBJ2-5, the V gene TRBV5-1; TCRdb returns TRBD1, unconfirmable since there is no DNA. The CDR3 consists of 13 residues. Germline V gives CDR1 SGHRS, CDR2 YFSETQ. CDR3 in amino acids: CASRTGGAETQYF.